These T cell receptor beta chains were read from a single sample in a study of T cell repertoires in cytomegalovirus infection. TCRdb itself ran the reads through MiXCR, one entry per CDR3 protein. This table holds 300,000 or so distinct CDR3 sequences, about a tenth found once. Sequencing was done on a sample of PBMCs. These receptors were collected from a human donor in good health (CMV status not recorded). Some clones in this sample may be carry-over from other donors' samples. CDR3s include the opening cysteine and the closing phenylalanine or tryptophan. Each record gives: J gene, CDR3 length, clone size, V gene, D gene, CDR3 protein, CDR3 DNA. D genes are given only for firm matches. Expanded clones are given a class, and other clones once, few, many or no size at all.

J: TRBJ2-1
length: 14
size: many
V: TRBV20-1
D: -
CDR3: CSARDPDNRNEQFF
DNA: TGCAGTGCTAGAGACCCGGACAATCGCAATGAGCAGTTCTTC

J: TRBJ2-1
length: 13
size: once
V: TRBV12-5
D: TRBD2
CDR3: CAGGLAGGNEQFF
DNA: TGTGCTGGGGGACTAGCGGGGGGCAATGAGCAGTTCTTC

J: TRBJ2-3
length: 16
size: -
V: TRBV25-1
D: TRBD2
CDR3: CASSPDGGGRTDTQYF
DNA: TGTGCCAGCAGTCCCGACGGGGGGGGCCGCACAGATACGCAGTATTTT

J: TRBJ1-6
length: 16
size: -
V: TRBV6-6
D: TRBD1
CDR3: CASSLDRVNYNSPLHF
DNA: TGTGCCAGCAGTCTGGACAGGGTAAACTATAATTCACCCCTCCACTTT

J: TRBJ2-3
length: 17
size: many
V: TRBV5-1
D: TRBD2
CDR3: CASSLRPAGGNTDTQYF
DNA: TGCGCCAGCAGCTTAAGACCAGCGGGGGGGAACACAGATACGCAGTATTTT

J: TRBJ1-1
length: 15
size: many
V: TRBV6-1
D: -
CDR3: CASSEGGGLYTEAFF
DNA: TGTGCCAGCAGTGAAGGGGGGGGATTGTACACTGAAGCTTTCTTT

J: TRBJ1-1
length: 13
size: many
V: TRBV6-6
D: -
CDR3: CASSYDENTEAFF
DNA: TGTGCCAGCAGTTACGACGAGAACACTGAAGCTTTCTTT

J: TRBJ2-3
length: 16
size: many
V: TRBV7-2
D: TRBD2
CDR3: CASSLVAGGSTDTQYF
DNA: TGTGCCAGCAGCTTAGTGGCGGGGGGCAGCACAGATACGCAGTATTTT

J: TRBJ2-4
length: 16
size: -
V: TRBV28
D: -
CDR3: CASSFLLDRAKNIQYF
DNA: TGTGCCAGCAGTTTTTTACTCGACAGGGCCAAAAACATTCAGTACTTC

J: TRBJ2-1
length: 18
size: few
V: TRBV6-2/TRBV6-3
D: -
CDR3: CASSYSRLDSTNYNEQFF
DNA: TGTGCCAGCAGTTATTCGAGGCTAGACAGCACTAACTACAATGAGCAGTTCTTC

J: TRBJ1-3
length: 14
size: many
V: TRBV12-3/TRBV12-4
D: -
CDR3: CASTIQSPGNTIYF
DNA: TGTGCCAGCACCATTCAGAGTCCTGGAAACACCATATATTTT

J: TRBJ2-1
length: 14
size: many
V: TRBV7-6
D: -
CDR3: CASSLWGKGGEQFF
DNA: TGTGCCAGCAGCTTATGGGGAAAGGGCGGTGAGCAGTTCTTC

J: TRBJ1-1
length: 16
size: many
V: TRBV7-6
D: TRBD1
CDR3: CASSLAPDRGNTEAFF
DNA: TGTGCCAGCAGCTTAGCCCCGGACAGGGGGAACACTGAAGCTTTCTTT

J: TRBJ1-2
length: 12
size: many
V: TRBV7-9
D: -
CDR3: CASSPEGEGYTF
DNA: TGTGCCAGCAGCCCGGAGGGGGAAGGCTACACCTTC

J: TRBJ2-3
length: 15
size: many
V: TRBV12-3/TRBV12-4
D: TRBD2
CDR3: CASSFSGGAADTQYF
DNA: TGTGCCAGCAGTTTCAGCGGGGGGGCTGCAGATACGCAGTATTTT

J: TRBJ2-1
length: 17
size: many
V: TRBV6-5
D: TRBD2
CDR3: CASSYSGLAETYNEQFF
DNA: TGTGCCAGCAGTTACTCCGGACTAGCGGAGACCTACAATGAGCAGTTCTTC

J: TRBJ1-2
length: 14
size: -
V: TRBV6-5
D: -
CDR3: CASSYSPGFYGYTF
DNA: TGTGCCAGCAGTTACTCTCCGGGATTCTATGGCTACACCTTC

J: TRBJ1-1
length: 14
size: many
V: TRBV20-1
D: -
CDR3: CSGQLLLMNTEAFF
DNA: TGCAGTGGACAGTTGCTGCTAATGAACACTGAAGCTTTCTTT

J: TRBJ2-5
length: 14
size: many
V: TRBV27
D: -
CDR3: CASSFGAVQETQYF
DNA: TGTGCCAGCAGTTTCGGGGCAGTACAAGAGACCCAGTACTTC

J: TRBJ2-1
length: 16
size: -
V: TRBV20-1
D: -
CDR3: CSARRPTALAYNEQFF
DNA: TGCAGTGCTAGGAGACCGACAGCTCTCGCCTACAATGAGCAGTTCTTC